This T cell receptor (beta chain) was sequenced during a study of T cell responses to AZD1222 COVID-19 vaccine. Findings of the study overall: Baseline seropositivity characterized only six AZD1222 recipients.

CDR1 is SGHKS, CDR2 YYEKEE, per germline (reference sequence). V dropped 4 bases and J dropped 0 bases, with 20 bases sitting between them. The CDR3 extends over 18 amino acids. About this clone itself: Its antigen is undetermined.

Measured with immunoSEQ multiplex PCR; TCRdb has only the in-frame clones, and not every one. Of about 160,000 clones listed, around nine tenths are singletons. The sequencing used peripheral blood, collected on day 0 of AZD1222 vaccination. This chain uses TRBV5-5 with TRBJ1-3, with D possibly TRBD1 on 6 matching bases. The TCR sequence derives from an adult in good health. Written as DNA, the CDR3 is TGTGCCAGCAGCCCCGGACAGCTCGTATCTTTCTCTGGAAACACCATATATTTT. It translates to CASSPGQLVSFSGNTIYF.